This entry features one T cell receptor beta chain sequence. What it binds is not known. The V end lost 5 bases, the J end lost 4 bases, and 27 bases lay between the germline ends. CDR1 MNHEY and CDR2 SMNVEV come from the germline V gene (reference sequence). This CDR3 comprises 20 residues. The sample belongs to a study of STAT5B mutations in CD4+ large granular lymphocyte leukemia. General study findings and limits: Top patient clones used TRBV06 genes more often: 8/27 versus 2/35 in controls. No patients shared main leukemic clonotypes, though approximately 26% appeared at low frequency elsewhere.

The assay was run at survey level. In the authors' methods: A productive frequency of 2.59 x 10-5 was the lowest detectable. Profiled with immunoSEQ multiplex PCR; TCRdb holds only in-frame clones, not every one. D and trimming come from the DNA, and the V and J calls and clone size come from that table. The sample carries under 25,000 clones, 74% recorded once. Sequencing used CD4+ T cells from blood buffy coats. The chain is built from TRBV27 and TRBJ2-6; D tentatively reads TRBD1 or TRBD2 (5 bases each). The receptor's source is a human donor in good health. The CDR3 sequence: CASSTIWPTGPLSGANVLTF. Here the CDR3 DNA reads TGTGCCAGCAGTACAATATGGCCTACGGGACCGCTCTCGGGGGCCAACGTCCTGACTTTC.